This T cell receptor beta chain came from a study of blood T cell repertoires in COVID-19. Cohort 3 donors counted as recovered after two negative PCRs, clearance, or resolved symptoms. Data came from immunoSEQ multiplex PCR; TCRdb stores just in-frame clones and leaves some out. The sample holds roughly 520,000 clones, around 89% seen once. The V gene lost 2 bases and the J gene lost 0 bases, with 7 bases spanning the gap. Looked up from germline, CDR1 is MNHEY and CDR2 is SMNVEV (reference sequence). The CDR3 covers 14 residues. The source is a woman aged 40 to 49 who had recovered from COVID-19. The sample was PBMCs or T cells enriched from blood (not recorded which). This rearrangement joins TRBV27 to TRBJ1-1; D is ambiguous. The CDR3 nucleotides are TGTGCCAGCAGTTTAGAGGGTATGAACACTGAAGCTTTCTTT. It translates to CASSLEGMNTEAFF.